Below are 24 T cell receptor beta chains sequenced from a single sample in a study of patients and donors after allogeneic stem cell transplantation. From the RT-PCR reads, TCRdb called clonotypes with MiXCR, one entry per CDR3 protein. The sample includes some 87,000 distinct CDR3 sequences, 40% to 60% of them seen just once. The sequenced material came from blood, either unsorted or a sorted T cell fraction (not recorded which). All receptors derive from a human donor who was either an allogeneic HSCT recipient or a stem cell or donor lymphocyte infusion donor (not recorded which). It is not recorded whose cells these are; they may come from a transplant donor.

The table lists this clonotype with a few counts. CDR3 in amino acids: CASSYSGREEGANYGYTF. The CDR3 DNA reads as TGTGCCAGCAGTTACTCGGGCAGGGAGGAGGGAGCTAACTATGGCTACACCTTC. The J gene is TRBJ1-2, the V gene TRBV6-2 or TRBV6-3; possible D gene TRBD1, 5 bases. Germline CDR1 reads MNHEY; CDR2 reads SVGEGT. The V end lost 0 bases, the J end lost 0 bases, and 17 bases lay between the germline ends. The CDR3 covers 18 residues.

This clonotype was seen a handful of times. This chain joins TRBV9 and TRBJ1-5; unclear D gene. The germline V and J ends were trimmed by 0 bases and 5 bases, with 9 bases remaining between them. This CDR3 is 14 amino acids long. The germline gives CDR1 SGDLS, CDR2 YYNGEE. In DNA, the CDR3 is TGTGCCAGCAGCGTAGGGTCAGACCATCAGCCCCAGCATTTT. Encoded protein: CASSVGSDHQPQHF.

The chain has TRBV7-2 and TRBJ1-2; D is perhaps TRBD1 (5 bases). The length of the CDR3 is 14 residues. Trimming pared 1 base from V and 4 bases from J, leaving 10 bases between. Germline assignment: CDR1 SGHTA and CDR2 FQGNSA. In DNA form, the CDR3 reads TGTGCCAGCAGCTTAGGAGGGGAAGGCTATGGCTACACCTTC. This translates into CASSLGGEGYGYTF.

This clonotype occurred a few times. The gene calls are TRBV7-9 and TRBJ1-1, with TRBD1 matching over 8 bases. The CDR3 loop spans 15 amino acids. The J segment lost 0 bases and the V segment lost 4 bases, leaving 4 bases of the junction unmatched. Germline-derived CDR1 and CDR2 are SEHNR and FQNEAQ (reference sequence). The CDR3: CASSSWTGMNTEAFF. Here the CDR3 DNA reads TGTGCCAGCAGCTCTTGGACAGGGATGAACACTGAAGCTTTCTTT.

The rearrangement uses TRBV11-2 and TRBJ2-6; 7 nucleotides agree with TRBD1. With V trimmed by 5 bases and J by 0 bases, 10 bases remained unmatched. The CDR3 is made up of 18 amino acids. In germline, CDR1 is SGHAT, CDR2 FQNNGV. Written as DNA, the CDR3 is TGTGCCAGCAGCCCCGCCGGGACAGTTGACTCTGGGGCCAACGTCCTGACTTTC. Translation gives CASSPAGTVDSGANVLTF.

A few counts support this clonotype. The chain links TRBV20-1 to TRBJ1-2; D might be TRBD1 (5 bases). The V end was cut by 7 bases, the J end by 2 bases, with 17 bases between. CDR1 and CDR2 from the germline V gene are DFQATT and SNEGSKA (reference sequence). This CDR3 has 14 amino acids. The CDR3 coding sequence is TGCAGTGTGAGTCGGGGACCGAAAAACTATGGCTACACCTTC. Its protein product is CSVSRGPKNYGYTF.

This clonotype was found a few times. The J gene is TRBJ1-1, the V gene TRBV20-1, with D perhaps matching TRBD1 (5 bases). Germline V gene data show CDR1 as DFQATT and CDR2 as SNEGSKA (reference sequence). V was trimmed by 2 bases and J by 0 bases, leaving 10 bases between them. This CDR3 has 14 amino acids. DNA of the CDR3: TGCAGTGCTAGATCATGGGGCCTGAACACTGAAGCTTTCTTT. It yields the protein CSARSWGLNTEAFF.

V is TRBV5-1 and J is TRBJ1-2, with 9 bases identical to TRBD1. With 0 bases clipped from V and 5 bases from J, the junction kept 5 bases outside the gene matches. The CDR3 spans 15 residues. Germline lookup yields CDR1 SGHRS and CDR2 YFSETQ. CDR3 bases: TGCGCCAGCAGCTTGGAGGACAGGGGATTTTATGGCTACACCTTC. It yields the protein CASSLEDRGFYGYTF.

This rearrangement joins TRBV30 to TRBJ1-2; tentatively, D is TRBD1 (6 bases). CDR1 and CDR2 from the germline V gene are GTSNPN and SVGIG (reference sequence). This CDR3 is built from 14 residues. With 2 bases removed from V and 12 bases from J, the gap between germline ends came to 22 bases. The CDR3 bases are TGTGCCTGGAGTACCCCGGGCGGGGCTGGGGGGCACACCTTC. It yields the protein CAWSTPGGAGGHTF.

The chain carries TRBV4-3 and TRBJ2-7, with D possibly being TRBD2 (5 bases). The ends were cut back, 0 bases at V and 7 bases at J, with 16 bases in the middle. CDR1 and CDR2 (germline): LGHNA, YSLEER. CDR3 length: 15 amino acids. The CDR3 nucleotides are TGCGCCAGCAGCCAAGAGGTGGACTTGCTAGGGGAGCAGTACTTC. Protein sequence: CASSQEVDLLGEQYF.

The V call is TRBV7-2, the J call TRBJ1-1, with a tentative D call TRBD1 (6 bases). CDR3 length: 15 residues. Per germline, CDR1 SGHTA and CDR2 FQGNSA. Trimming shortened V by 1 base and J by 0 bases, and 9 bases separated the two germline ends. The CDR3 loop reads CASSLGTALNTEAFF. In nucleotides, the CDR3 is TGTGCCAGCAGCTTAGGGACAGCTCTGAACACTGAAGCTTTCTTT.

This chain's CDR3 is CASSFASGSETQYF. Written as DNA, the CDR3 is TGCGCCAGCAGCTTCGCTAGCGGGAGCGAGACCCAGTACTTC. V usage is TRBV5-1 and J usage is TRBJ2-5; 10 bases are a match to TRBD2. Germline CDR1 SGHRS, CDR2 YFSETQ. The CDR3 totals 14 residues. The ends lost 2 bases at V and 5 bases at J; junction bases unmatched: 3.

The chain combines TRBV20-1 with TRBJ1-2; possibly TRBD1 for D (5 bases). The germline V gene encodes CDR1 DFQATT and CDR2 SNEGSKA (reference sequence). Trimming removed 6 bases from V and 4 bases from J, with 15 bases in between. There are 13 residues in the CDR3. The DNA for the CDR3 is TGCAGTGCCGACTTAACAGGAGCCTATGGCTACACCTTC. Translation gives CSADLTGAYGYTF.

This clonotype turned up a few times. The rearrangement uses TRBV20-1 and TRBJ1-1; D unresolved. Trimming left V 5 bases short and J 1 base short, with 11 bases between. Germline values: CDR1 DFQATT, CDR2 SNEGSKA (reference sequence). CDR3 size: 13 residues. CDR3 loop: CSAFPRRNTEAFF. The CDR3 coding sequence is TGCAGTGCTTTCCCCCGCAGGAACACTGAAGCTTTCTTT.

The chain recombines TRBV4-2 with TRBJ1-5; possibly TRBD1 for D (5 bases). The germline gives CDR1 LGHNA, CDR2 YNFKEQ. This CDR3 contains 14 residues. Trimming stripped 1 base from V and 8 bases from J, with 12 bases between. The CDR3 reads CASSQGQGGEPQHF. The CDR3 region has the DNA TGTGCCAGCAGCCAAGGACAAGGAGGGGAGCCCCAGCATTTT.

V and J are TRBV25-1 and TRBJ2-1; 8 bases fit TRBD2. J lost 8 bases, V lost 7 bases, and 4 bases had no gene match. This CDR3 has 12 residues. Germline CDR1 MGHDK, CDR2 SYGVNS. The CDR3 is CASIGGGHEQFF. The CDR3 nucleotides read TGTGCCAGCATAGGCGGGGGGCATGAGCAGTTCTTC.

CDR3: CASSHIRSYGYTF. As DNA, the CDR3 is TGTGCCAGCAGCCATATAAGGTCGTATGGCTACACCTTC. The V gene is TRBV3-1, the J gene TRBJ1-2; D not resolved. In germline, CDR1 is LGHDT, CDR2 YNNKEL (reference sequence). The ends were cut back, 3 bases at V and 5 bases at J, with 10 bases in the middle. The CDR3 contains 13 residues.

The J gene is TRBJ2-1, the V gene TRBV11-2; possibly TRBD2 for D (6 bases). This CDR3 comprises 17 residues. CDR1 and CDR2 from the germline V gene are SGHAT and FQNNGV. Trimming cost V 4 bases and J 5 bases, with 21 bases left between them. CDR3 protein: CASSSPAGGQMDNEQFF. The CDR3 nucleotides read TGTGCCAGCAGCTCCCCAGCGGGTGGGCAGATGGACAATGAGCAGTTCTTC.

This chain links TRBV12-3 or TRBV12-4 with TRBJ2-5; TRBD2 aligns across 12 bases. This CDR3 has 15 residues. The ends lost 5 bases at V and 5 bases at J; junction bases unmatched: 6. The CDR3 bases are TGTGCCAGCAGTCTCCTAGCGGGAGGGGAGGAGACCCAGTACTTC. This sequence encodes CASSLLAGGEETQYF.

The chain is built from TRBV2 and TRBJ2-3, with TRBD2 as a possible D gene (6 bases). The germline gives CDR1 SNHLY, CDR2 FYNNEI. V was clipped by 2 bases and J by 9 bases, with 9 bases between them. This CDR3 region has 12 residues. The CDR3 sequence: CASSEIAETQYF. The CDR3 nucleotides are TGTGCCAGCAGTGAAATAGCGGAAACGCAGTATTTT.

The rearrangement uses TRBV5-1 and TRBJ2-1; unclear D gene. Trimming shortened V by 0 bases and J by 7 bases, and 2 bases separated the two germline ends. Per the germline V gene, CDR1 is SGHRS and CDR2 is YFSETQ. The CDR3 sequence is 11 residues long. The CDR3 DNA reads TGCGCCAGCAGCTTGGCGAATGAGCAGTTCTTC. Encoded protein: CASSLANEQFF.

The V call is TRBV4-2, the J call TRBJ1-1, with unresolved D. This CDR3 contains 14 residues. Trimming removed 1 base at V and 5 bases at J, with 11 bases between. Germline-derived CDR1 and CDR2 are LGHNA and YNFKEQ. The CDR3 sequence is CASSQGLTGTEAFF. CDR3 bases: TGTGCCAGCAGCCAAGGGTTGACTGGAACTGAAGCTTTCTTT.

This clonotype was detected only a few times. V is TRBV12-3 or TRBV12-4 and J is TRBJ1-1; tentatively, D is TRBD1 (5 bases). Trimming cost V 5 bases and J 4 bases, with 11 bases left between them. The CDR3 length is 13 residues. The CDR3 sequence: CASSGDSGTEAFF. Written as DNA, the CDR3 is TGTGCCAGCAGTGGGGACTCGGGCACTGAAGCTTTCTTT.

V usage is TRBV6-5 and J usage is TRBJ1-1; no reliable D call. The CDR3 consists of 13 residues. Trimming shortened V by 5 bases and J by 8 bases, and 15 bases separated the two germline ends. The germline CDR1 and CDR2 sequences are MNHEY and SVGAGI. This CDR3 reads CASSKEKTNEAFF. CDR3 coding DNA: TGTGCCAGCAGTAAAGAGAAAACCAACGAAGCTTTCTTT.